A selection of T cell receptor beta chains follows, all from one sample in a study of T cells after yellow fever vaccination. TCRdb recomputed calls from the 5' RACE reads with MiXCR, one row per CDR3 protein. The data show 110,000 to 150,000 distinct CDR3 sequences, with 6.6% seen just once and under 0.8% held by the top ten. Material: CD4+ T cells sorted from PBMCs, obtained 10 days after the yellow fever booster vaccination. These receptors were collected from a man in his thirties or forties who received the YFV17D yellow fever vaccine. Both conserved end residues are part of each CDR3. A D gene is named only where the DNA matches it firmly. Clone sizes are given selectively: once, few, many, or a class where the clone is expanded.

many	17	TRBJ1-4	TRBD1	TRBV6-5	TGTGCCAGCAGTTACTCGGGACAGGGATCTTCGTGGGAAAAACTGTTTTTT	CASSYSGQGSSWEKLFF
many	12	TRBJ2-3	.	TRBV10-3	TGTGCCATCAGTGGCGACACAGATACGCAGTATTTT	CAISGDTDTQYF
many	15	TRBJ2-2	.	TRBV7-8	TGTGCCAGCAGTTCTAACGATAATCTCGGCGGGGAGCTGTTTTTT	CASSSNDNLGGELFF
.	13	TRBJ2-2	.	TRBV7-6	TGTGCCAGCAGCTTAGCGCCCACCGGGGAGCTGTTTTTT	CASSLAPTGELFF
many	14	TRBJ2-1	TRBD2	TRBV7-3	TGTGCCAGCGGGCGGGAGCCCCTCGACAATGAGCAGTTCTTC	CASGREPLDNEQFF
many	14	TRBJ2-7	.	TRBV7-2	TGTGCCAGCAGCTTAGGCGGTTTATACGTTGGGCAGTACTTC	CASSLGGLYVGQYF
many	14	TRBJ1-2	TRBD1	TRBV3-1	TGTGCCAGCAGCCTTTACAGGGGGCTTTATGGCTACACCTTC	CASSLYRGLYGYTF
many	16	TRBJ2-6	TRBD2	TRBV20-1	TGCAGTGCTACTAGCGGGTACTCCTCTGGGGCCAACGTCCTGACTTTC	CSATSGYSSGANVLTF
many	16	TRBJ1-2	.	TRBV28	TGTGCCAGCAGTTTTAACTTGTTTGGCGGTGGTGGTGGCTACACCTTC	CASSFNLFGGGGGYTF
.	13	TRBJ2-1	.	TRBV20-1	TGCAGTGCTAGAGATCGGGTCTCAAATGAGCAGTTCTTC	CSARDRVSNEQFF
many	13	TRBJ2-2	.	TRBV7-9	TGTGCCAGCAGCTTAGGGCTGAACGGGGAGCTGTTTTTT	CASSLGLNGELFF
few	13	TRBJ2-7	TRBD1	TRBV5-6	TGTGCCAGCAGCCCCGGGACAGTCTACGAGCAGTACTTC	CASSPGTVYEQYF
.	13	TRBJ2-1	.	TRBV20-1	TGCAGTGCCCAGACGTCAGGGGTCGGGGAGCAGTTCTTC	CSAQTSGVGEQFF
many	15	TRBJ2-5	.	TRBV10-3	TGTGCCATCAGTGAGTCGACGGGAGCGGGAGAGACCCAGTACTTC	CAISESTGAGETQYF
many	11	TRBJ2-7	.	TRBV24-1	TGTGCCACCTCGGCAGGCTACGAGCAGTACTTC	CATSAGYEQYF
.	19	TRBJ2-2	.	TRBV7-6	TGTGCCAGCAGCTCCGGGGGTATCGAGACACGGTCTTTTGGCGGGGAGCTGTTTTTT	CASSSGGIETRSFGGELFF
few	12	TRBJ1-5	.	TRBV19	TGTGCCAGTAGAAGTTCGAATCAGCCCCAGCATTTT	CASRSSNQPQHF
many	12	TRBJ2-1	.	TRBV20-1	TGCATGGGTGGGGCTAGCGCCTATGAGCAGTTCTTC	CMGGASAYEQFF
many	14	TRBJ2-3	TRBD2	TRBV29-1	TGCAGCGTTGTCCCTAGCGGGCGCGGCTCTACGCAGTATTTT	CSVVPSGRGSTQYF
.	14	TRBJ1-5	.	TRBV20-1	TGCAGTGCCAGCCCCGGCGCAGGTAATCAGCCCCAGCATTTT	CSASPGAGNQPQHF
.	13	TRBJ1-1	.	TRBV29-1	TGCAGCGCCGAGGGGGGGGTGAACACTGAAGCTTTCTTT	CSAEGGVNTEAFF
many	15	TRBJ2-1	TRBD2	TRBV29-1	TGCAGCGCGAGCTTACCCGGGACTAGTTATATTGAGCAGTTCTTC	CSASLPGTSYIEQFF
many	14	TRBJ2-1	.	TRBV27	TGTGCCAGCAGTATAATAAAGGAAGAGAATGAGCAGTTCTTC	CASSIIKEENEQFF
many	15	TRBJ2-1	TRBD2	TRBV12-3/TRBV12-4	TGTGCCAGCAGCCCGGGACTAGCGGTTGACAATGAGCAGTTCTTC	CASSPGLAVDNEQFF
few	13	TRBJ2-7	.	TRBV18	TGTGCCAGCTCACCGACAAACTCCTACGAGCAGTACTTC	CASSPTNSYEQYF
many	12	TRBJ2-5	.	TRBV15	TGTGCCACCAGCGGGGGAACGGAGACCCAGTACTTC	CATSGGTETQYF
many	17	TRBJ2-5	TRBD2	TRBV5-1	TGCGCCAGCAGCTTAAGCGTAGCGGGCCGGGGGGGAGTGACCCAGTACTTC	CASSLSVAGRGGVTQYF
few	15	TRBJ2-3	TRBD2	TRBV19	TGTGCCAGTAGTCACCTAGCGGGAGACGCAGATACGCAGTATTTT	CASSHLAGDADTQYF
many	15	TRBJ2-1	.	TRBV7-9	TGTGCCAGCAGCTTTCCGGGAATCTCCTACAATGAGCAGTTCTTC	CASSFPGISYNEQFF
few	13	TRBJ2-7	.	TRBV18	TGTGCCAGCTCACCCCGTTTATTCGGTGAGCAGTACTTC	CASSPRLFGEQYF
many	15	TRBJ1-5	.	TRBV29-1	TGCAGCGTTGTCTTTTTCGGAGGGAGAGATCAGCCCCAGCATTTT	CSVVFFGGRDQPQHF